These 10 T cell receptor beta chains were all obtained from the same sample, sequenced in a study of regulatory T cells in long-lasting Graves disease. Regarding time point: persistent/refractory GD, antithyroid drugs over 5 years with positive TRAb. PBMC RNA was the source of the TCR library. CDR3 regions were amplified by Arm-PCR using iRepertoire HTBI primers to build TCR beta libraries. A single record per CDR3 protein comes from TCRdb applying MiXCR to the multiplex PCR reads. The table has some 370,000 distinct CDR3 sequences, 20% seen once. Sample: peripheral blood mononuclear cells (PBMCs), taken when the disease was refractory, from a patient treated with antithyroid drugs. These receptors were obtained from a female donor with Graves disease.

There are many counts of this clonotype. This chain uses TRBV6-5 with TRBJ1-2; no definite D call. V was clipped by 4 bases and J by 3 bases, with 12 bases between them. The CDR3 is 14 amino acids. The germline gives CDR1 MNHEY, CDR2 SVGAGI. CDR3 DNA: TGTGCCAGCAGTTTGGACGGAAAATACTATGGCTACACCTTC. This translates into CASSLDGKYYGYTF.

There are a few counts of this clonotype. The CDR3 sequence: CASSSKSYEQYF. CDR3 nucleotides: TGTGCCAGCAGTTCCAAGAGCTACGAGCAGTACTTC. This chain joins TRBV12-3 or TRBV12-4 and TRBJ2-7, with unresolved D. CDR3 size: 12 residues. Trimming removed 4 bases at V and 3 bases at J, with 7 bases between.

J is TRBJ2-3 and V is TRBV15; 8 bases agree with TRBD2. Germline CDR1 is LNHNV and CDR2 is YYDKDF (reference sequence). This CDR3 has 16 amino acids. The V gene end was trimmed by 1 base and the J gene end by 1 base; junction bases not matched to a gene: 4. The chain's CDR3 is CATSRGAGVGTDTQYF. The CDR3 nucleotides read TGTGCCACCAGCAGAGGAGCGGGAGTTGGCACAGATACGCAGTATTTT.

This clonotype was seen at least ten times. The rearrangement uses TRBV6-5 and TRBJ2-7, with TRBD2 as a possible D gene (5 bases). V was cut by 2 bases and J by 6 bases, with 11 bases left in between. CDR1 MNHEY and CDR2 SVGAGI come from the germline V gene. The CDR3 loop spans 13 amino acids. CDR3 DNA: TGTGCCAGCAGTTACCTCTACGGACTCGAGCAGTACTTC. Protein product: CASSYLYGLEQYF.

This sequence joins TRBV28 and TRBJ2-2; tentatively, D is TRBD1 or TRBD2 (5 bases each). Trimming stripped 1 base from V and 7 bases from J, with 13 bases between. CDR1 and CDR2 from the germline V gene are MDHEN and SYDVKM. CDR3 length: 15 residues. The CDR3 sequence: CASSLFRDDHGELFF. CDR3 DNA: TGTGCCAGCAGTTTATTTAGGGACGACCACGGGGAGCTGTTTTTT.

This clonotype came up a few times. The genes are TRBV7-9 and TRBJ2-5; 13 bases fit TRBD2. CDR1 and CDR2 (germline): SEHNR, FQNEAQ (reference sequence). The V and J ends lost 4 bases and 3 bases, in that order; junction bases with no gene match: 2. The CDR3 covers 15 residues. The CDR3 DNA sequence: TGTGCCAGCAGCTACGGACTAGCGGGAGAAGAGACCCAGTACTTC. It specifies CASSYGLAGEETQYF.

The table lists this clonotype with a count of one. The rearrangement uses TRBV10-3 and TRBJ1-2; 7 nucleotides agree with TRBD1. With 11 bases clipped from V and 8 bases from J, the junction kept 11 bases outside the gene matches. CDR1 is ENHRY, CDR2 SYGVKD, per germline. CDR3 length: 12 residues. DNA of the CDR3: TGTGCCGTCAAAGTCACAGGGGAGGGCTACACCTTC. Its protein is CAVKVTGEGYTF.

This clonotype was counted many times. The chain uses TRBV2 and TRBJ2-7; D perhaps matches TRBD1 (6 bases). The germline V and J ends were trimmed by 5 bases and 4 bases, with 15 bases remaining between them. Germline V gene lookup returns CDR1 SNHLY and CDR2 FYNNEI. This CDR3 region has 14 residues. The CDR3 coding sequence is TGTGCCAGCAGTCCCGGGACACATTCGTACGAGCAGTACTTC. It codes for CASSPGTHSYEQYF.

This chain uses TRBV18 with TRBJ2-3, with no clear D. CDR1 and CDR2 from the germline V gene are KGHSH and LQKENI. The CDR3 consists of 17 residues. Trimming removed 5 bases at V and 1 base at J, with 19 bases between. Here the CDR3 DNA reads TGTGCCAGCTCAGAAGCCAAAAAGCTCGATGGCACAGATACGCAGTATTTT. Protein product: CASSEAKKLDGTDTQYF.

The rearrangement joins TRBV5-5 to TRBJ1-5; TRBD1 aligns across 7 bases. Per the germline V gene, CDR1 is SGHKS and CDR2 is YYEKEE (reference sequence). The J segment lost 4 bases and the V segment lost 3 bases, leaving 7 bases of the junction unmatched. This CDR3 has 15 amino acids. The CDR3: CASSSGQATNQPQHF. CDR3 in DNA: TGTGCCAGCAGCTCAGGACAGGCGACTAATCAGCCCCAGCATTTT.